A selection of T cell receptor beta chains follows, all from one sample in a study of OX40 agonist ivuxolimab in advanced cancers. TCRdb's table, derived via immunoSEQ multiplex PCR, lists solely in-frame clones and lacks some. The sample records roughly 95,000 clones, under 90% being singletons. The sample consisted of CD4+ or CD8+ T cells sorted from blood, taken in a trial of the OX40 agonist ivuxolimab. These receptors came from an adult with an advanced solid tumor such as melanoma, head and neck, liver or kidney cancer. The CDR3 runs from the conserved cysteine through the conserved F or W. The order of the fields is V gene, clone size, D gene, J gene, CDR3 protein, CDR3 DNA. The D gene is left open where the match is weak. Clone size is not always given. Where it is, it says once, few, many or a class for expanded clones.

v_call: TRBV18
clone_size: once
d_call: NA
j_call: TRBJ2-5
cdr3_aa: CASSGGPEGGPETQYF
cdr3_nt: TGTGCCAGCTCAGGAGGGCCGGAAGGAGGGCCAGAGACCCAGTACTTC

v_call: TRBV5-1
clone_size: once
d_call: NA
j_call: TRBJ2-7
cdr3_aa: CASSKGAYEQYF
cdr3_nt: TGCGCCAGCAGCAAAGGGGCTTACGAGCAGTACTTC

v_call: TRBV13
clone_size: NA
d_call: NA
j_call: TRBJ2-3
cdr3_aa: CASSLWRPTDTQYF
cdr3_nt: TGTGCCAGCAGTTTGTGGAGGCCCACAGATACGCAGTATTTT

v_call: TRBV7-6
clone_size: NA
d_call: TRBD2
j_call: TRBJ2-5
cdr3_aa: CASSSYQAGVGETQYF
cdr3_nt: TGTGCCAGCAGCTCCTACCAAGCGGGAGTAGGGGAGACCCAGTACTTC

v_call: TRBV15
clone_size: NA
d_call: NA
j_call: TRBJ2-5
cdr3_aa: CATSRDRVQGEETQYF
cdr3_nt: TGTGCCACCAGCAGAGATAGGGTGCAAGGGGAAGAGACCCAGTACTTC

v_call: TRBV11-3
clone_size: NA
d_call: NA
j_call: TRBJ2-3
cdr3_aa: CASSPGGRTDTQYF
cdr3_nt: TGTGCCAGCAGCCCAGGAGGCCGCACAGATACGCAGTATTTT

v_call: TRBV30
clone_size: NA
d_call: TRBD1
j_call: TRBJ1-1
cdr3_aa: CAWSDVTGAFLAFF
cdr3_nt: TGTGCCTGGAGTGATGTAACAGGGGCCTTTTTAGCTTTCTTT

v_call: TRBV5-1
clone_size: NA
d_call: TRBD1
j_call: TRBJ2-7
cdr3_aa: CASSHGQGSYEQYF
cdr3_nt: TGCGCCAGCAGCCACGGACAGGGTAGCTACGAGCAGTACTTC

v_call: TRBV27
clone_size: once
d_call: TRBD1
j_call: TRBJ2-5
cdr3_aa: CASRRTGSETQYF
cdr3_nt: TGTGCCAGCAGAAGGACAGGGAGTGAGACCCAGTACTTC

v_call: TRBV28
clone_size: NA
d_call: NA
j_call: TRBJ1-5
cdr3_aa: CASSGRGNYYQPQHF
cdr3_nt: TGTGCCAGCAGTGGCAGGGGCAATTACTACCAGCCCCAGCATTTT

v_call: TRBV7-3
clone_size: NA
d_call: TRBD2
j_call: TRBJ2-1
cdr3_aa: CASSLDSGRVNDEQFF
cdr3_nt: TGTGCCAGCAGCCTAGATAGCGGGAGAGTCAACGATGAGCAGTTCTTC

v_call: TRBV19
clone_size: NA
d_call: NA
j_call: TRBJ2-7
cdr3_aa: CASSIGGREVGEQYF
cdr3_nt: TGTGCCAGTAGTATCGGTGGAAGGGAGGTTGGGGAGCAGTACTTC

v_call: TRBV5-4
clone_size: NA
d_call: TRBD1
j_call: TRBJ1-2
cdr3_aa: CASSWEGAGYTF
cdr3_nt: TGTGCCAGCAGCTGGGAGGGGGCTGGCTACACCTTC

v_call: TRBV9
clone_size: few
d_call: NA
j_call: TRBJ2-7
cdr3_aa: CASSPTGRSYEQYF
cdr3_nt: TGTGCCAGCAGCCCGACAGGGAGGTCCTACGAGCAGTACTTC

v_call: TRBV28
clone_size: NA
d_call: TRBD1
j_call: TRBJ1-5
cdr3_aa: CASSAGTGWNQPQHF
cdr3_nt: TGTGCCAGCAGTGCAGGGACAGGGTGGAATCAGCCCCAGCATTTT

v_call: TRBV5-1
clone_size: NA
d_call: TRBD2
j_call: TRBJ2-5
cdr3_aa: CASSVDYSGRGQETQYF
cdr3_nt: TGCGCCAGCAGCGTAGATTATAGCGGGAGGGGGCAAGAGACCCAGTACTTC